This T cell receptor beta chain comes out of a study of T-cell memory formation after mild COVID-19. TCRdb reprocessed the 5' RACE reads with MiXCR, giving one entry per CDR3 protein. Among 400,000 or so distinct CDR3 sequences listed, 15% to 20% were seen once. The sequence was collected from an adult woman who had mild COVID-19 (a few samples of this study predate the infection). Cell type and time point are not known. What was sequenced was PBMCs or a T cell subset sorted from them (not recorded which).

CDR3 DNA sequence: TGTGCCAGCAGCTCGACACTAGCGGGAGTGGAGACCCAGTACTTC. Translating it yields CASSSTLAGVETQYF. The chain combines TRBV5-5 with TRBJ2-5; 11 bases map to TRBD2. The germline gives CDR1 SGHKS, CDR2 YYEKEE (reference sequence). This CDR3 is 15 amino acids long. V dropped 3 bases and J dropped 5; count of bases not matched to a gene: 6.